Listed below are T cell receptor beta chains from one sample, sequenced in a study of blood T cells in healthy people across ages. TCRdb re-called the 5' RACE reads with MiXCR, one entry per CDR3 protein. The table has more than 750,000 distinct CDR3 sequences, 25% to 30% seen once. These data were likewise used in another study, on T cells of mothers and their children.

Sequenced material: blood. Receptor source: a woman in her forties in good health. Both conserved end residues are part of each CDR3. The D gene is left open where the match is weak. Clone sizes are given selectively: once, few, many, or a class where the clone is expanded.

v_call: TRBV7-2
d_call: -
j_call: TRBJ1-6
clone_size: once
cdr3_aa: CASSLAGRVYSPLHF
cdr3_nt: TGTGCCAGCAGCTTAGCGGGCAGGGTTTATTCACCCCTCCACTTT

v_call: TRBV5-1
d_call: -
j_call: TRBJ1-2
clone_size: -
cdr3_aa: CASSLVETVSGYTF
cdr3_nt: TGCGCCAGCAGCTTGGTTGAGACAGTAAGCGGCTACACCTTC

v_call: TRBV12-3/TRBV12-4
d_call: -
j_call: TRBJ1-1
clone_size: few
cdr3_aa: CASRPRGTMNTEAFF
cdr3_nt: TGTGCCAGCCGCCCCAGAGGGACAATGAACACTGAAGCTTTCTTT

v_call: TRBV19
d_call: -
j_call: TRBJ2-2
clone_size: -
cdr3_aa: CASSIVLSATGELFF
cdr3_nt: TGTGCCAGTAGTATAGTGTTGAGTGCTACCGGGGAGCTGTTTTTT

v_call: TRBV7-2
d_call: TRBD1
j_call: TRBJ2-7
clone_size: -
cdr3_aa: CAVSGGDRSSYEQYF
cdr3_nt: TGTGCCGTCTCAGGGGGAGACCGGAGCTCCTACGAGCAGTACTTC

v_call: TRBV10-3
d_call: -
j_call: TRBJ2-7
clone_size: many
cdr3_aa: CAISETRLSYEQYF
cdr3_nt: TGTGCCATCAGTGAGACCAGACTGTCCTACGAGCAGTACTTC

v_call: TRBV6-4
d_call: -
j_call: TRBJ2-5
clone_size: -
cdr3_aa: CANSDEGQSSYNEQYF
cdr3_nt: TGTGCCAACAGTGACGAGGGTCAAAGCTCCTACAATGAGCAGTACTTC

v_call: TRBV20-1
d_call: TRBD2
j_call: TRBJ2-7
clone_size: few
cdr3_aa: CSAPPTSGLSYNEQYF
cdr3_nt: TGCAGTGCTCCGCCGACTAGCGGGCTCTCCTACAATGAGCAGTACTTC

v_call: TRBV7-2
d_call: -
j_call: TRBJ2-7
clone_size: few
cdr3_aa: CASSPKPGTNSYEQYF
cdr3_nt: TGTGCCAGCAGCCCCAAACCGGGGACAAATTCCTACGAGCAGTACTTC

v_call: TRBV28
d_call: -
j_call: TRBJ2-5
clone_size: few
cdr3_aa: CASSPRQIQETQYF
cdr3_nt: TGTGCCAGCAGCCCCAGACAGATACAAGAGACCCAGTACTTC

v_call: TRBV12-3/TRBV12-4
d_call: -
j_call: TRBJ2-3
clone_size: -
cdr3_aa: CASSLWAGRNTDTQYF
cdr3_nt: TGTGCCAGCAGTTTATGGGCAGGGAGGAACACAGATACGCAGTATTTT